The present entry profiles one T cell receptor (beta chain) with its context. The antigen remains unidentified. This record belongs to a study of early T cells in non-severe SARS-CoV-2 infection. About the research overall: RNA in bulk from unsorted whole blood was sequenced, and chains were unpaired. General study points: VDJdb matching, biased toward anti-spike CD8 responses, missed private and CD4 specificities.

The CDR3 contains 17 residues. V gave up 0 bases and J gave up 0 bases, with 13 bases separating them. Germline CDR1 MGHRA, CDR2 YSYEKL. TCRdb called the 5' RACE reads again in MiXCR, with one record for every CDR3 protein. The repertoire has tens of thousands of distinct CDR3 sequences, approximately 13% of them found once; the top ten carry around 7%. The chain is built from TRBV4-1 and TRBJ2-3; no reliable D call. This TCR came from an adult who was a healthcare worker with PCR-confirmed SARS-CoV-2 infection or an uninfected control (not recorded which). Sample: whole blood. The CDR3 coding sequence is TGCGCCAGCAGCCAAGATGAGTTCGGTGCTAGCACAGATACGCAGTATTTT. Its translation is CASSQDEFGASTDTQYF.